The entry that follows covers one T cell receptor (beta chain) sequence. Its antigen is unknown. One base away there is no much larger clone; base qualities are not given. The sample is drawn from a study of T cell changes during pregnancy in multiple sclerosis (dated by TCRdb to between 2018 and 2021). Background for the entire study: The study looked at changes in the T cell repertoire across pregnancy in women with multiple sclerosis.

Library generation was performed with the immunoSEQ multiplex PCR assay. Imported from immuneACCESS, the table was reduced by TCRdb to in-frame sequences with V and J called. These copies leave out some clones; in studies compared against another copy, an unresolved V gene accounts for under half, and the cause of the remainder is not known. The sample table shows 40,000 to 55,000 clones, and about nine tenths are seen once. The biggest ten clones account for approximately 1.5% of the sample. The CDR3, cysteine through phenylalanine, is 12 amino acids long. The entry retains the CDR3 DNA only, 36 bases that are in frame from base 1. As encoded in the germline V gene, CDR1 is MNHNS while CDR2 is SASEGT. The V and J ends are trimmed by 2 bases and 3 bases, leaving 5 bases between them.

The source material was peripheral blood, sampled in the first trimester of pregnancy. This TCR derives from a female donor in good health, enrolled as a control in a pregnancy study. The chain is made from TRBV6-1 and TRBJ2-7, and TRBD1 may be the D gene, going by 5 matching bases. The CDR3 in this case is CASSERGYEQYF. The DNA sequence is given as TGTGCCAGCAGTGAAAGGGGCTACGAGCAGTACTTC.